A selection of T cell receptor beta chains follows, all from one sample in a study of STAT5B mutations in CD4+ large granular lymphocyte leukemia. Only in-frame clones appear in the TCRdb table, and some are missing; sequencing was by immunoSEQ multiplex PCR. The sample consists of 20,000 to 25,000 clones, 70% to 80% of them appearing once. Sequencing was carried out using CD4+ T cells from blood buffy coats. The receptors originated from a human donor in good health. The CDR3 runs from the conserved cysteine through the conserved F or W. Fields, in order: V gene, D gene, J gene, clone size, CDR3 protein, CDR3 DNA. A D gene is named only where the DNA matches it firmly. Some rows have no size entry. The others give once, few or many, or a class for an expanded clone.

TRBV10-2	-	TRBJ1-3	-	CASSESAGSSGNTIYF	TGCGCCAGCAGTGAGTCGGCAGGGAGCTCTGGAAACACCATATATTTT
TRBV28	TRBD2	TRBJ2-1	-	CASRGGSCYNEQFF	TGTGCCAGCAGGGGGGGGAGCTGCTACAATGAGCAGTTCTTC
TRBV9	-	TRBJ2-5	-	CASSVFDDQETQYF	TGTGCCAGCAGCGTCTTCGATGACCAAGAGACCCAGTACTTC
TRBV9	TRBD2	TRBJ2-1	-	CASSVGGTTDNEQFF	TGTGCCAGCAGCGTAGGGGGGACTACCGACAATGAGCAGTTCTTC
TRBV7-9	TRBD1	TRBJ2-1	-	CASSLALGTEYNEQFF	TGTGCCAGCAGCTTAGCGTTAGGGACAGAATACAATGAGCAGTTCTTC
TRBV11-2	-	TRBJ2-5	-	CASTLGGFSETQYF	TGTGCCAGCACCCTTGGGGGATTTTCAGAGACCCAGTACTTC
TRBV5-1	TRBD1	TRBJ1-1	-	CASSWGQGKLGEAFF	TGCGCCAGCAGCTGGGGACAGGGGAAACTTGGTGAAGCTTTCTTT
TRBV29-1	TRBD1	TRBJ2-7	-	CSVHGQVQNEQYF	TGCAGCGTTCATGGACAGGTCCAAAACGAGCAGTACTTC
TRBV5-4	TRBD2	TRBJ2-6	-	CAISRESSGANVLTF	TGTGCCATATCGCGGGAGAGCTCTGGGGCCAACGTCCTGACTTTC
TRBV19	-	TRBJ2-3	-	CASSMRRGTDTQYF	TGTGCCAGTAGTATGCGCAGGGGCACAGATACGCAGTATTTT
TRBV5-6	-	TRBJ2-7	-	CASSLYHSYEQYF	TGTGCCAGCAGCTTGTATCACTCCTACGAGCAGTACTTC
TRBV6-5	TRBD1	TRBJ1-2	-	CASRSDRRNGYTF	TGTGCCAGCAGATCGGACAGGCGGAACGGCTACACCTTC
TRBV4-3	TRBD1	TRBJ2-2	-	CASSQARQGGAGELFF	TGCGCCAGCAGCCAAGCGAGACAGGGGGGGGCCGGGGAGCTGTTTTTT
TRBV5-4	-	TRBJ2-1	-	CASSAFFGRNEQFF	TGTGCCAGCAGCGCGTTTTTCGGGCGCAATGAGCAGTTCTTC
TRBV28	-	TRBJ2-5	-	CASSGTGETQYF	TGTGCCAGCAGTGGCACAGGGGAGACCCAGTACTTC
TRBV3-2	-	TRBJ1-1	-	CASSLRDF	TGTGCCAGCAGCCTCCGGGACTTT
TRBV14	TRBD2	TRBJ2-5	-	CASSAPGGTQYF	TGTGCCAGCAGCGCCCCGGGGGGGACCCAGTACTTC
TRBV4-3	TRBD1	TRBJ1-2	few	CASSQDGTGAYYGYTF	TGCGCCAGCAGCCAAGATGGGACAGGGGCATACTATGGCTACACCTTC
TRBV28	-	TRBJ1-5	-	CASSFYLGQSNQPQHF	TGTGCCAGCAGTTTCTACCTCGGACAGAGCAATCAGCCCCAGCATTTT
TRBV6-5	-	TRBJ1-5	-	CASSYDSSNQPQHF	TGTGCCAGCAGTTACGACAGTAGCAATCAGCCCCAGCATTTT
TRBV7-2	-	TRBJ1-1	-	CASSSQGGTEAFF	TGTGCCAGCAGCTCCCAGGGAGGCACTGAAGCTTTCTTT
TRBV27	-	TRBJ2-5	-	CASSLWGSRETQYF	TGTGCCAGCAGTTTATGGGGCAGTCGAGAGACCCAGTACTTC
TRBV6-1	-	TRBJ2-6	-	CASSSSFTGANVLTF	TGTGCCAGCAGTTCGTCGTTTACTGGGGCCAACGTCCTGACTTTC
TRBV6-5	-	TRBJ2-3	-	CASSPGILPDTQYF	TGTGCCAGCAGCCCCGGGATCCTTCCCGATACGCAGTATTTT